One sample yielded the 16 T cell receptor beta chains listed below, sequenced in a study of T cell responses to AZD1222 COVID-19 vaccine. The method was immunoSEQ multiplex PCR; TCRdb's version includes in-frame clones alone and lacks a portion of them. The sample shows 200,000 to 250,000 clones, about 92% of them seen only once. The source material was peripheral blood, sampled on day 0 of MenACWY control vaccination. The receptors here all came from an adult in good health.

The V and J genes are TRBV19 and TRBJ1-4, with 7 bases that match TRBD1. Looked up from germline, CDR1 is LNHDA and CDR2 is SQIVND (reference sequence). V trimming: 7 bases; J trimming: 6 bases; junction bases outside the gene matches: 5. CDR3 length: 13 residues. The CDR3 protein is CASMGQGDEKLFF. The CDR3 DNA sequence: TGTGCCAGTATGGGGCAGGGGGATGAAAAACTGTTTTTT.

This clone was seen at least ten times. The chain couples TRBV7-9 to TRBJ1-5, with 9 bases identical to TRBD1. This CDR3 contains 15 residues. Germline V gene data show CDR1 as SEHNR and CDR2 as FQNEAQ (reference sequence). Trimming took 4 bases from V and 2 from J; bases not matched to a gene: 3. The CDR3 bases are TGTGCCAGCAGCTGGGACAGGGAGGGCAATCAGCCCCAGCATTTT. This encodes CASSWDREGNQPQHF. The full variable domain, with the rest looked up from reference TRBV7-9 and TRBJ1-5, is DTGVSQNPRHKITKRGQNVTFRCDPISEHNRLYWYRQTLGQGPEFLTYFQNEAQLEKSRLLSDRFSAERPKGSFSTLEIQRTEQGDSAMYLCASSWDREGNQPQHFGDGTRLSIL.

J is TRBJ1-1 and V is TRBV6-5; unclear D gene. Germline CDR1 reads MNHEY; CDR2 reads SVGAGI. This CDR3 spans 14 amino acids. Deletions cut 6 bases from V and 2 bases from J, with 13 bases between. In DNA form, the CDR3 reads TGTGCCAGCAGCAGAGACGCAGGTAACACTGAAGCTTTCTTT. This sequence encodes CASSRDAGNTEAFF.

J is TRBJ1-4 and V is TRBV15; unclear D gene. The CDR3 covers 14 residues. The germline V and J ends were trimmed by 0 bases and 7 bases, with 9 bases remaining between them. Germline loops: CDR1 LNHNV, CDR2 YYDKDF (reference sequence). The CDR3 nucleotides are TGTGCCACCAGCAGAGAAGGGTTGGGTGAAAAACTGTTTTTT. Its protein product is CATSREGLGEKLFF.

The chain combines TRBV28 with TRBJ1-1; D remains unclear. CDR1 is MDHEN, CDR2 SYDVKM, per germline. V dropped 10 bases and J dropped 1 base, with 13 bases sitting between them. The CDR3 sequence is 13 residues long. CDR3 protein: CATRREPNTEAFF. For the CDR3, the DNA is TGTGCCACCCGTCGGGAACCGAACACTGAAGCTTTCTTT.

The gene calls are TRBV29-1 and TRBJ1-1; D call uncertain. Germline V gives CDR1 SQVTM, CDR2 ANQGSEA. This CDR3 spans 13 amino acids. Trimming pared 0 bases from V and 0 bases from J, leaving 5 bases between. CDR3 in DNA: TGCAGCGTTGAAGATTTGCTGAACACTGAAGCTTTCTTT. Protein: CSVEDLLNTEAFF.

The V call is TRBV15, the J call TRBJ1-2; 7 nucleotides agree with TRBD1. With 3 bases clipped from V and 0 bases from J, the junction kept 1 base outside the gene matches. The CDR3 sequence is 14 residues long. Germline-derived CDR1 and CDR2 are LNHNV and YYDKDF (reference sequence). This CDR3 is CATSRGQSNYGYTF. The CDR3 region has the DNA TGTGCCACCAGCAGGGGACAGTCTAACTATGGCTACACCTTC.

The V gene is TRBV9, the J gene TRBJ1-6; D unclear. This CDR3 is built from 15 residues. In germline, CDR1 is SGDLS, CDR2 YYNGEE. The germline V and J ends were trimmed by 0 bases and 8 bases, with 12 bases remaining between them. DNA of the CDR3: TGTGCCAGCAGCGTAGAGGGTTCCGATTATTCACCCCTCCACTTT. This translates into CASSVEGSDYSPLHF.

The chain carries TRBV18 and TRBJ1-3, with D possibly TRBD1 on 5 matching bases. Per the germline V gene, CDR1 is KGHSH and CDR2 is LQKENI. V lost 3 bases and J lost 0, with 12 bases in between. This CDR3 spans 16 amino acids. CDR3 sequence: CASSPSGYDSGNTIYF. DNA of the CDR3: TGTGCCAGCTCACCGTCAGGGTATGACTCTGGAAACACCATATATTTT.

The V gene is TRBV10-3, the J gene TRBJ2-3, with D possibly TRBD2 on 6 matching bases. Germline V gives CDR1 ENHRY, CDR2 SYGVKD. The CDR3 covers 13 residues. V dropped 3 bases and J dropped 6 bases, with 10 bases sitting between them. Here the CDR3 DNA reads TGTGCCATCAGTGATCCGGGGGTTGATACGCAGTATTTT. Translating it yields CAISDPGVDTQYF.

The rearrangement links TRBV9 to TRBJ1-6, with D perhaps TRBD1 (5 bases). V shed 0 bases and J shed 13 bases, with 14 bases lying between them. This CDR3 region has 14 residues. The germline gives CDR1 SGDLS, CDR2 YYNGEE. CDR3: CASSVEGSRGPLHF. CDR3 coding DNA: TGTGCCAGCAGCGTAGAGGGGTCTAGAGGTCCCCTCCACTTT.

The V and J genes are TRBV7-9 and TRBJ1-1; 9 bases agree with TRBD1. This CDR3 has 19 amino acids. Trimming removed 2 bases from V and 1 base from J; junction bases left unmatched: 14. Germline V CDR1 and CDR2: SEHNR, FQNEAQ (reference sequence). CDR3 sequence (DNA): TGTGCCAGCAGCTTAAGCCCCACAGGGGGCGGACGAAAGAACACTGAAGCTTTCTTT. This translates into CASSLSPTGGGRKNTEAFF.

The V gene is TRBV7-2, the J gene TRBJ1-3, with unresolved D. The V gene lost 5 bases and the J gene lost 3 bases, with 17 bases spanning the gap. Germline loops: CDR1 SGHTA, CDR2 FQGNSA. CDR3 size: 16 residues. CDR3: CASSPVGGGFGNTIYF. CDR3 nucleotides: TGTGCCAGCAGCCCCGTAGGTGGTGGGTTTGGAAACACCATATATTTT.

The chain combines TRBV16 with TRBJ1-1; D remains ambiguous. The CDR3 extends over 11 amino acids. Germline V lookup: CDR1 KGHSY, CDR2 FQNENV. Trimming took off 3 bases at V and 6 bases at J, with 5 bases between the two ends. CDR3 bases: TGTGCCAGCAGCCATGAGGCTGAAGCTTTCTTT. Its translation: CASSHEAEAFF.

In its sample, this clone was seen once. The chain couples TRBV4-1 to TRBJ1-4, with D possibly TRBD1 on 6 matching bases. Trimming cost V 0 bases and J 5 bases, with 13 bases left between them. The germline CDR1 and CDR2 sequences are MGHRA and YSYEKL. The CDR3 totals 16 residues. The CDR3 sequence: CASSQDRGQMNEKLFF. The CDR3, as DNA: TGCGCCAGCAGCCAAGATCGAGGACAGATGAATGAAAAACTGTTTTTT.

This chain uses TRBV20-1 with TRBJ1-2; D not resolved. The V gene lost 6 bases and the J gene lost 4 bases, with 9 bases spanning the gap. Germline loops: CDR1 DFQATT, CDR2 SNEGSKA (reference sequence). This CDR3 is 11 amino acids long. In nucleotides, the CDR3 is TGCAGTGCCAATATAGCCTATGGCTACACCTTC. It yields the protein CSANIAYGYTF.